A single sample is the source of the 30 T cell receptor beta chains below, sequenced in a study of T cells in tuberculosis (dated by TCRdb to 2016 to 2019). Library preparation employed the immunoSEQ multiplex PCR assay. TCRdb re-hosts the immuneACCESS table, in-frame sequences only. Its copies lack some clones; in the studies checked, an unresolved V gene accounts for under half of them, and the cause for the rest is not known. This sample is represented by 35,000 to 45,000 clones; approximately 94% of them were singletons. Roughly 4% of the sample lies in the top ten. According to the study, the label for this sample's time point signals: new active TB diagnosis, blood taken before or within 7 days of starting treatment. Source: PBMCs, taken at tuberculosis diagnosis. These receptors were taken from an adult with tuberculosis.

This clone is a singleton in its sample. CDR3 protein: CASSRQGANSPLHF. CDR3 DNA sequence: TGTGCCAGCAGTCGACAGGGGGCAAATTCACCCCTCCACTTT. The chain couples TRBV28 to TRBJ1-6, with 10 bases identical to TRBD1. CDR1 and CDR2 (germline): MDHEN, SYDVKM. Trimming at V came to 5 bases and at J to 7 bases, leaving 2 bases not matched to a gene. The CDR3 runs to 14 residues.

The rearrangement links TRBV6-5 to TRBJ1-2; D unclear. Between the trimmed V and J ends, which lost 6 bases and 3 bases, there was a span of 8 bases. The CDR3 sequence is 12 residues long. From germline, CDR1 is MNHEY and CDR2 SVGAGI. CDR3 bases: TGTGCCAGCAGGATACTAGACTATGGCTACACCTTC. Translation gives CASRILDYGYTF.

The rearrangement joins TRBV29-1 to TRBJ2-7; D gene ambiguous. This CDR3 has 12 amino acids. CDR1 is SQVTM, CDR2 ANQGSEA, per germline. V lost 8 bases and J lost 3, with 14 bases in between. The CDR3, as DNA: TGCAGCATTCGTAGAGGATACTACGAGCAGTACTTC. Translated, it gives CSIRRGYYEQYF.

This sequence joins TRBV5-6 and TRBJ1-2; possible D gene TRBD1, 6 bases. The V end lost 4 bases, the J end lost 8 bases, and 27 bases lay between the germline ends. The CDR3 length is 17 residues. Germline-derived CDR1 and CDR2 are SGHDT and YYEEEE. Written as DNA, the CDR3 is TGTGCCAGCAGCCCTCTTGGAGTCGGCAGGGGCGGGTTAGGCTACACCTTC. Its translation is CASSPLGVGRGGLGYTF.

CDR3 sequence: CASSISFTAIEEQYF. The CDR3 DNA is TGTGCCAGTAGTATTTCGTTTACCGCGATCGAAGAGCAGTACTTC. The V call is TRBV19, the J call TRBJ2-7; no firm D call. The V end was cut by 3 bases, the J end by 7 bases, with 19 bases between. From germline, CDR1 is LNHDA and CDR2 SQIVND (reference sequence). CDR3 length: 15 amino acids.

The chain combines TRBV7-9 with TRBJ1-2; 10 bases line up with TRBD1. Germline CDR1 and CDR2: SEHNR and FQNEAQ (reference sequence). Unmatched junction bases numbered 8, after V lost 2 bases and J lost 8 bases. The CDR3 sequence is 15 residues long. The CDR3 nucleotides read TGTGCCAGCAGCTTAATCCGGGACAGGGGATCCGGCTACACCTTC. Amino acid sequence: CASSLIRDRGSGYTF.

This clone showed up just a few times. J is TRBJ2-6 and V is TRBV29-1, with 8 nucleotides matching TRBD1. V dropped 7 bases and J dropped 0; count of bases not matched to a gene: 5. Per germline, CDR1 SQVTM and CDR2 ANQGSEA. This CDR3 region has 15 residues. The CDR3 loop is CSAGQGTSGANVLTF. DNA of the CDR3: TGCAGCGCTGGACAGGGAACCTCTGGGGCCAACGTCCTGACTTTC. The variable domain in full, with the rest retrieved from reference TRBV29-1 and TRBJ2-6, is SAVISQKPSRDICQRGTSLTIQCQVDSQVTMMFWYRQQPGQSLTLIATANQGSEATYESGFVIDKFPISRPNLTFSTLTVSNMSPEDSSIYLCSAGQGTSGANVLTFGAGSRLTVL.

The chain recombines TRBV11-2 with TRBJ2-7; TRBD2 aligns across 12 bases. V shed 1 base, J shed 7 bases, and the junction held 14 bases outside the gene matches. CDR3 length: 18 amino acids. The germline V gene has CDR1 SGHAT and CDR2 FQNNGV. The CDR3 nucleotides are TGTGCCAGCAGCTTAGGGACTAGCGGGGCCAGCCGCTTTACTGAGCAGTACTTC. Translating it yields CASSLGTSGASRFTEQYF.

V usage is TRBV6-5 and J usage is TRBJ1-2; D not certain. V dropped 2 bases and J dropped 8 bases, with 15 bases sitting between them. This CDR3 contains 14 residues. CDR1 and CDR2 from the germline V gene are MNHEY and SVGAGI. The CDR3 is CASSYRTPEEGYTF. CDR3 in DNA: TGTGCCAGCAGTTACAGGACGCCGGAGGAAGGCTACACCTTC.

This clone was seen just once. The CDR3 DNA reads TGTGCCAGCAGCTTGTCGACAGGGGGCCGGGCAGATACGCAGTATTTT. Translated: CASSLSTGGRADTQYF. The chain recombines TRBV5-4 with TRBJ2-3, with 10 bases identical to TRBD1. The trim removed 1 base at V and 4 bases at J, leaving 6 bases unmatched. Looked up from germline, CDR1 is SGHNT and CDR2 is YYREEE (reference sequence). The CDR3 totals 16 residues.

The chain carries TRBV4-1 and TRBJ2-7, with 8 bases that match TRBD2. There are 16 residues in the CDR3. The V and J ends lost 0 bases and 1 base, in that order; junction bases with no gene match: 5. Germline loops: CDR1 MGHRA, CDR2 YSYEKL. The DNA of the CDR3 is TGCGCCAGCAGCCAAGACATTAGCGGGGATTCCTACGAGCAGTACTTC. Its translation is CASSQDISGDSYEQYF.

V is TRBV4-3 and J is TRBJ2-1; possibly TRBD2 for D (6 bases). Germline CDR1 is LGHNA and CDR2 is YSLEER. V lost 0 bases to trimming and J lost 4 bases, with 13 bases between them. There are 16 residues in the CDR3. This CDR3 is CASSQEEGLRYNEQFF. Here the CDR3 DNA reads TGCGCCAGCAGCCAAGAGGAGGGCCTCAGGTACAATGAGCAGTTCTTC.

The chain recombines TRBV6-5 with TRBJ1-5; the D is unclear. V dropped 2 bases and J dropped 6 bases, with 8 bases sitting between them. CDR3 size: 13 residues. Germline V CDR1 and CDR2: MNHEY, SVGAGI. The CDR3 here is CASSYEGGQPQHF. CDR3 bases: TGTGCCAGCAGTTACGAGGGAGGTCAGCCCCAGCATTTT.

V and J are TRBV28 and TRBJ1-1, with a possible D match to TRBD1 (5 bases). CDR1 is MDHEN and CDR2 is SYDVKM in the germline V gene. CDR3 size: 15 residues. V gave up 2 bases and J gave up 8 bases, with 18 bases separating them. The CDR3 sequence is CASSLVTQGRGEAFF. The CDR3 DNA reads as TGTGCCAGCAGTTTAGTCACCCAGGGAAGGGGAGAAGCTTTCTTT.

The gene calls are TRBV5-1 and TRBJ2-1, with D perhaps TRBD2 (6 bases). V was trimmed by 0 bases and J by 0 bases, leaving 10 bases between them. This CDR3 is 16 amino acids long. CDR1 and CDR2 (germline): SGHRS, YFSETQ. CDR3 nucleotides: TGCGCCAGCAGCTTGGTTCGGGGGAGCTCCTACAATGAGCAGTTCTTC. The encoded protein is CASSLVRGSSYNEQFF. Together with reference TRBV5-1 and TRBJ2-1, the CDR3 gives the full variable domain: KAGVTQTPRYLIKTRGQQVTLSCSPISGHRSVSWYQQTPGQGLQFLFEYFSETQRNKGNFPGRFSGRQFSNSRSEMNVSTLELGDSALYLCASSLVRGSSYNEQFFGPGTRLTVL.

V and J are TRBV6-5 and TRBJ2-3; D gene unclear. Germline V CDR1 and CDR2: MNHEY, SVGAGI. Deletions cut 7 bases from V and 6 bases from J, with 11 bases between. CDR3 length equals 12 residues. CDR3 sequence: CASTSDSDTQYF. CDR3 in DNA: TGTGCCAGCACATCGGATAGCGATACGCAGTATTTT.

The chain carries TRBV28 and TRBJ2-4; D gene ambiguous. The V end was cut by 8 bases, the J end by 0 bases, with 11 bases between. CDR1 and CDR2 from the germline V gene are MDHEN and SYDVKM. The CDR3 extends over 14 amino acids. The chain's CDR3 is CASGTGVAKNIQYF. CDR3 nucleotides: TGTGCCAGCGGTACTGGAGTAGCCAAAAACATTCAGTACTTC.

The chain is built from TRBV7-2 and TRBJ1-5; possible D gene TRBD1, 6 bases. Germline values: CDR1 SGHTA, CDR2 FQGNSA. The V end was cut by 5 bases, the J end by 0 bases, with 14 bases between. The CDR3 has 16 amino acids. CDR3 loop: CASSLYDRHSNQPQHF. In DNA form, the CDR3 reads TGTGCCAGCAGCCTTTACGACAGGCATAGCAATCAGCCCCAGCATTTT.

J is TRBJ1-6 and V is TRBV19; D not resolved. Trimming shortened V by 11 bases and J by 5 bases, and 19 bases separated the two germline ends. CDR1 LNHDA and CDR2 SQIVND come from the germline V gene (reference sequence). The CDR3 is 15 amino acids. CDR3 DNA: TGTGCCGTAAAAAGGAGGGCAGAAGATAATTCACCCCTCCACTTT. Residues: CAVKRRAEDNSPLHF.

CDR3 amino acids: CSVAGVGNTIYF. The CDR3 nucleotides are TGCAGCGTTGCAGGGGTCGGAAACACCATATATTTT. The chain joins TRBV29-1 to TRBJ1-3, with a possible D match to TRBD1 (6 bases). Germline values: CDR1 SQVTM, CDR2 ANQGSEA. V was pared by 4 bases and J by 4 bases, with 8 bases between. This CDR3 is built from 12 residues.

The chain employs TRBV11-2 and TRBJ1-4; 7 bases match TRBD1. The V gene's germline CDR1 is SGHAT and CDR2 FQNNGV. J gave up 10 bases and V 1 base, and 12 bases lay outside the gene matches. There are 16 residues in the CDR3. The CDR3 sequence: CASSLVGGGLFGKLFF. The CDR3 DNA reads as TGTGCCAGCAGCTTAGTAGGGGGCGGCTTGTTTGGAAAACTGTTTTTT.

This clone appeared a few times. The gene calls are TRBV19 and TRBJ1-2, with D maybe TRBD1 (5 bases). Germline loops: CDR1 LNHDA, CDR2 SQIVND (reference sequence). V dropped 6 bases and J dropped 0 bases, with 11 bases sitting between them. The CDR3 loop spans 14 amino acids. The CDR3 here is CASSQDIPNYGYTF. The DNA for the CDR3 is TGTGCCAGTAGCCAGGACATCCCTAACTATGGCTACACCTTC.

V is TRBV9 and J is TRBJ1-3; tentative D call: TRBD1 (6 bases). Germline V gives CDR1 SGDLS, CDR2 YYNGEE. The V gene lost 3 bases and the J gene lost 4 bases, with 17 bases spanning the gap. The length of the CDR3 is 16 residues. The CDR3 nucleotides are TGTGCCAGCAGCGCCTTCCTACAGGGATCCGGAAACACCATATATTTT. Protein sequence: CASSAFLQGSGNTIYF.

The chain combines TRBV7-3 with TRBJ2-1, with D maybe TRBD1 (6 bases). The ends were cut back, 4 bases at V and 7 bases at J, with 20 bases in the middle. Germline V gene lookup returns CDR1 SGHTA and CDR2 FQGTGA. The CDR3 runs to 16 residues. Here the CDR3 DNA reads TGTGCCAGCAGCTCACAACCTCTGAGCCAGGGGAATGAGCAGTTCTTC. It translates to CASSSQPLSQGNEQFF.

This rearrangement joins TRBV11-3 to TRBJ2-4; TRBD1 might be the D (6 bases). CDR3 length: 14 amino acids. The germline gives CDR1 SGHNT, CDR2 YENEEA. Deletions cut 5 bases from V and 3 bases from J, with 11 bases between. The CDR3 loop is CASSHDRSKNIQYF. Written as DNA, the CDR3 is TGTGCCAGCAGCCATGACAGGAGCAAAAACATTCAGTACTTC.

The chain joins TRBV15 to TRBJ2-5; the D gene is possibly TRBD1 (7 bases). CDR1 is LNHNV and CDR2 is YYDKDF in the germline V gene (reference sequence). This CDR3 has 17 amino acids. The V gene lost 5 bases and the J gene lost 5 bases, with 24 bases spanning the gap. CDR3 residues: CATSPGQGGRGLETQYF. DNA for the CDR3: TGTGCCACCAGCCCCGGGCAGGGGGGACGAGGGTTGGAGACCCAGTACTTC.

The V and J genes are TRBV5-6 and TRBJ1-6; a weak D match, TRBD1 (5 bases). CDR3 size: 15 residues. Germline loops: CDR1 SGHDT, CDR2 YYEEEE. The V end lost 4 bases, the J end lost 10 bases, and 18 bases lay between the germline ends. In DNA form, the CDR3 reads TGTGCCAGCAGCCTGGATGCAGGGATACAGTCACCCCTCCACTTT. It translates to CASSLDAGIQSPLHF.

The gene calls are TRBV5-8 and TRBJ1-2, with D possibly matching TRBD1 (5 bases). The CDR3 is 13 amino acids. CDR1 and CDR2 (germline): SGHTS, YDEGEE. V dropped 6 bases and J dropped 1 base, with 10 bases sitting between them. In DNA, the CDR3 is TGTGCCAGCACCCCCGGGGGTAACTATGGCTACACCTTC. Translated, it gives CASTPGGNYGYTF. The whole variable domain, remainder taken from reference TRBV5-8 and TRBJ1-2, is EAGVTQSPTHLIKTRGQQATLRCSPISGHTSVYWYQQALGLGLQFLLWYDEGEERNRGNFPPRFSGRQFPNYSSELNVNALELEDSALYLCASTPGGNYGYTFGSGTRLTVV.

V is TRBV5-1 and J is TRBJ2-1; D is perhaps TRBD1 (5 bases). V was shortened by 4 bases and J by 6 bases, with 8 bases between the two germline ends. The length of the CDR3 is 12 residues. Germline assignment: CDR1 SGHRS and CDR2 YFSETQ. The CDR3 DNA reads TGCGCCAGCAGCAGGGGCCTCAATGAGCAGTTCTTC. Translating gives CASSRGLNEQFF. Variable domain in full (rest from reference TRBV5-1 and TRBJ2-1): KAGVTQTPRYLIKTRGQQVTLSCSPISGHRSVSWYQQTPGQGLQFLFEYFSETQRNKGNFPGRFSGRQFSNSRSEMNVSTLELGDSALYLCASSRGLNEQFFGPGTRLTVL.

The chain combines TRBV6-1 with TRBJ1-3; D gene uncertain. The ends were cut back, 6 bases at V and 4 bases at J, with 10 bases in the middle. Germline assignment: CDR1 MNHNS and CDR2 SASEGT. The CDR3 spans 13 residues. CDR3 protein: CASRLSLGNTIYF. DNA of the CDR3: TGTGCCAGCAGACTCTCTCTGGGAAACACCATATATTTT.